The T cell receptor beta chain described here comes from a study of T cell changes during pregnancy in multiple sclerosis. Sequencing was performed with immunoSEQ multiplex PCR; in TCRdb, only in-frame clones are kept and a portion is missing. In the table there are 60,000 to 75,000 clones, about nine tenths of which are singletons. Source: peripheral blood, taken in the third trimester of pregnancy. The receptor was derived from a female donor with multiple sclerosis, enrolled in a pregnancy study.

CDR3 nucleotide sequence: TGCGCCAGCAGCCAAGTCCCCGGGGGGAACACTGAAGCTTTCTTT. This sequence encodes CASSQVPGGNTEAFF. The rearrangement joins TRBV4-1 to TRBJ1-1, with a weak D call TRBD1 (5 bases). The CDR3 is 15 residues long. Germline V gene sequence: CDR1 MGHRA, CDR2 YSYEKL. V was cut by 1 base and J by 1 base, with 10 bases left in between.